A single sample is the source of the 8 T cell receptor beta chains below, sequenced in a study of cytomegalovirus exposure and HLA in healthy donors. The PCR ran on 60 Vbeta and 13 Jbeta primers. The protocol was immunoSEQ multiplex PCR, while the TCRdb copy is restricted to in-frame clones and leaves out a portion. The table records about 170,000 clones, roughly 81% of them present only once. Material: PBMCs. These TCRs come from a young man in good health and CMV-seropositive.

The genes are TRBV6-6 and TRBJ2-2; 13 nucleotides agree with TRBD2. CDR3 size: 15 residues. CDR1 and CDR2 from the germline V gene are MNHNY and SVGAGI (reference sequence). Trimming took 6 bases from V and 6 from J; bases not matched to a gene: 4. The CDR3 sequence: CASRGTSGNAGELFF. The CDR3 nucleotides are TGTGCCAGCAGGGGGACTAGCGGGAATGCCGGGGAGCTGTTTTTT.

The gene calls are TRBV4-3 and TRBJ2-2, with D hard to call. Trimming took off 0 bases at V and 5 bases at J, with 7 bases between the two ends. The germline V gene encodes CDR1 LGHNA and CDR2 YSLEER. CDR3 length: 14 residues. The CDR3 here is CASSQDTETGELFF. CDR3 DNA sequence: TGCGCCAGCAGCCAAGATACGGAGACCGGGGAGCTGTTTTTT.

The chain joins TRBV6-1 to TRBJ2-1; D may be TRBD2 (5 bases). The CDR3 runs to 15 residues. Per germline, CDR1 MNHNS and CDR2 SASEGT. V lost 3 bases and J lost 6, with 15 bases in between. The CDR3 sequence is CASSEISGQPNEQFF. The CDR3 region has the DNA TGTGCCAGCAGTGAGATAAGCGGCCAGCCCAATGAGCAGTTCTTC.

The chain employs TRBV5-1 and TRBJ2-1; 8 nucleotides match TRBD1. V shed 0 bases and J 9 bases; nucleotides not matched to a gene: 11. This CDR3 contains 16 residues. The V gene's germline CDR1 is SGHRS and CDR2 YFSETQ. CDR3 in amino acids: CASSLGAGGDFSEQFF. The CDR3 DNA reads as TGCGCCAGCAGCTTGGGGGCAGGGGGCGATTTCAGTGAGCAGTTCTTC.

This clone was detected only once. The chain recombines TRBV6-1 with TRBJ1-2; D ambiguous. V was cut by 6 bases and J by 3 bases, with 5 bases left in between. Germline CDR1 reads MNHNS; CDR2 reads SASEGT. The CDR3 spans 11 residues. The CDR3 nucleotides are TGTGCCAGCAGCTTTGACTATGGCTACACCTTC. This codes for CASSFDYGYTF.

The chain joins TRBV4-1 to TRBJ2-4, with 7 bases lining up with TRBD2. After removal of 0 bases from V and 4 bases from J, the junction contained 6 bases not matched to a gene. The V gene's germline CDR1 is MGHRA and CDR2 YSYEKL. This CDR3 is built from 16 residues. CDR3 residues: CASSQEVASGKNIQYF. CDR3 bases: TGCGCCAGCAGCCAAGAAGTGGCTAGCGGAAAAAACATTCAGTACTTC.

V is TRBV6-1 and J is TRBJ1-4; 11 nucleotides match TRBD1. This CDR3 has 15 residues. Per the germline V gene, CDR1 is MNHNS and CDR2 is SASEGT. The V segment lost 10 bases and the J segment 11 bases; nucleotides outside the gene matches: 15. CDR3 amino acids: CAILGPGTGGYKLFF. The CDR3 region has the DNA TGTGCCATCCTGGGCCCCGGGACAGGGGGGTATAAACTGTTTTTT.

This clone was found a few times. This chain links TRBV12-5 with TRBJ1-5, with 8 bases lining up with TRBD1. The ends lost 4 bases at V and 6 bases at J; junction bases unmatched: 2. Germline V gene data show CDR1 as LGHNT and CDR2 as FRNRAP. The CDR3 spans 13 residues. CDR3 DNA: TGTGCTAGTGGTTCGGACAGGGCTCAGCCCCAGCATTTT. Amino acid sequence: CASGSDRAQPQHF.